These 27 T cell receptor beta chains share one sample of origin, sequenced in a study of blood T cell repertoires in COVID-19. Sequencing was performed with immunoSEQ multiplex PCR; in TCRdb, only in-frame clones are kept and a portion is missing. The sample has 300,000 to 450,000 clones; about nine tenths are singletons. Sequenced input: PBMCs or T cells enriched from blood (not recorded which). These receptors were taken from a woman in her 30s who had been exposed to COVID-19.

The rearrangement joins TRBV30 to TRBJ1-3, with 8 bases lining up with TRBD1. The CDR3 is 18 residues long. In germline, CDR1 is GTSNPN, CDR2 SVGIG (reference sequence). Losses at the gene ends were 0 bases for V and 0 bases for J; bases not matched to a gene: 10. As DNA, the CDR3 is TGTGCCTGGAGTGTATGGGTAGGACAGGGCGGCTCTGGAAACACCATATATTTT. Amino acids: CAWSVWVGQGGSGNTIYF. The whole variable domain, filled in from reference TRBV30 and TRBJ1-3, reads SQTIHQWPATLVQPVGSPLSLECTVEGTSNPNLYWYRQAAGRGLQLLFYSVGIGQISSEVPQNLSASRPQDRQFILSSKKLLLSDSGFYLCAWSVWVGQGGSGNTIYFGEGSWLTVV.

This CDR3 reads CASSLLAEDNEQFF. The DNA for the CDR3 is TGTGCCAGCAGCTTACTAGCGGAGGACAATGAGCAGTTCTTC. This chain links TRBV7-3 with TRBJ2-1; 7 bases are a match to TRBD2. The J segment lost 5 bases and the V segment lost 2 bases, leaving 3 bases of the junction unmatched. Germline CDR1 is SGHTA and CDR2 is FQGTGA. The CDR3 sequence is 14 residues long.

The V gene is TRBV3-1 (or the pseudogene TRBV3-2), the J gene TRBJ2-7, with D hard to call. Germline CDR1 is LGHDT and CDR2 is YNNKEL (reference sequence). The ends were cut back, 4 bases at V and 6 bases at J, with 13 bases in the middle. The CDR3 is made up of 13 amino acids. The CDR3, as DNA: TGTGCCAGCAGCCCCCCTCGCCTCGGCGAGCAGTACTTC. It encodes CASSPPRLGEQYF.

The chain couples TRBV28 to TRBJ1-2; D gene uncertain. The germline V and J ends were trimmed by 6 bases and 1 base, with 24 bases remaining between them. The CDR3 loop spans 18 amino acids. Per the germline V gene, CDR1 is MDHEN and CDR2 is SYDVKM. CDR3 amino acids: CASSPRRGKKERNYGYTF. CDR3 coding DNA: TGTGCCAGCAGCCCCCGGCGGGGTAAGAAGGAGCGTAACTATGGCTACACCTTC.

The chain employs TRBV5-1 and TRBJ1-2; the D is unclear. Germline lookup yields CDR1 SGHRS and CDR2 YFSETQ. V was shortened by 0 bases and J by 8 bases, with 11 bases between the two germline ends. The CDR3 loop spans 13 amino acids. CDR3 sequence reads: CASSLGRSVGYTF. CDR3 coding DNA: TGCGCCAGCAGCTTGGGCCGGTCGGTAGGCTACACCTTC.

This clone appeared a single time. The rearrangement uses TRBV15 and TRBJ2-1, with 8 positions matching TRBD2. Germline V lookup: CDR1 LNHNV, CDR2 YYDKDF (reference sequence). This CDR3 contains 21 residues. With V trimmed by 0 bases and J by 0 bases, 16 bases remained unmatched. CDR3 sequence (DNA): TGTGCCACCAGCAGAGATCTTGCTAGCGGGTTTTCTGGCAGCTCCTACAATGAGCAGTTCTTC. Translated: CATSRDLASGFSGSSYNEQFF.

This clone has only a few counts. The CDR3 region has the DNA TGTGCCAGCAGTGCAACCACTAGCGGGAGCACCTACAATGAGCAGTTCTTC. It is translated as CASSATTSGSTYNEQFF. The chain is built from TRBV27 and TRBJ2-1; 11 bases agree with TRBD2. CDR1 and CDR2 from the germline V gene are MNHEY and SMNVEV (reference sequence). Trimming took 5 bases from V and 2 from J; bases not matched to a gene: 8. The CDR3 runs 17 residues.

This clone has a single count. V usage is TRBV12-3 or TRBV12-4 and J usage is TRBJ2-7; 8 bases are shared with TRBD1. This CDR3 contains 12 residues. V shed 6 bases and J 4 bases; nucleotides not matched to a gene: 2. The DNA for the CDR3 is TGTGCCAGCAGCGACAGGGGTTACGAGCAGTACTTC. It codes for CASSDRGYEQYF.

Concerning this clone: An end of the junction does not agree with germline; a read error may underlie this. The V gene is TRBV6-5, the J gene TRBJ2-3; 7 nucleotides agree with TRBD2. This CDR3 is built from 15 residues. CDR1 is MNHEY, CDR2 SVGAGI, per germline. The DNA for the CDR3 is TGTGCCAGCAGTGACTCTGGCGGGAGCGGGGATACGCAGTATTTT. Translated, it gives CASSDSGGSGDTQYF.

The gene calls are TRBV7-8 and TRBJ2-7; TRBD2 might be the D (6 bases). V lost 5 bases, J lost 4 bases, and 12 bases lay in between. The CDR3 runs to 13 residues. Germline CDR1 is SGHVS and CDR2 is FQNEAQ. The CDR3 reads CASSPAGGYEQYF. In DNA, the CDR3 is TGTGCCAGCAGCCCCGCTGGAGGGTACGAGCAGTACTTC. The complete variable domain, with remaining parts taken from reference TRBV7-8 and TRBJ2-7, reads GAGVSQSPRYKVAKRGQDVALRCDPISGHVSLFWYQQALGQGPEFLTYFQNEAQLDKSGLPSDRFFAERPEGSVSTLKIQRTQQEDSAVYLCASSPAGGYEQYFGPGTRLTVT.

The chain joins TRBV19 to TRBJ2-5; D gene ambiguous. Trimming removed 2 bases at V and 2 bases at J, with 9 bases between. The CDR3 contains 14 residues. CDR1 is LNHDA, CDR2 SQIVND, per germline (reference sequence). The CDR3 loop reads CASSIYAEQETQYF. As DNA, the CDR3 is TGTGCCAGTAGTATATACGCAGAACAAGAGACCCAGTACTTC.

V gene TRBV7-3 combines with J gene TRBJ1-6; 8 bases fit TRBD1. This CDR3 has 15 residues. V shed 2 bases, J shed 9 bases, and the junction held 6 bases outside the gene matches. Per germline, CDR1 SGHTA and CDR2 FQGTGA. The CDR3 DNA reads TGTGCCAGCAGCTTAGGGACAGGCGGCGGTTCACCCCTCCACTTT. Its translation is CASSLGTGGGSPLHF.

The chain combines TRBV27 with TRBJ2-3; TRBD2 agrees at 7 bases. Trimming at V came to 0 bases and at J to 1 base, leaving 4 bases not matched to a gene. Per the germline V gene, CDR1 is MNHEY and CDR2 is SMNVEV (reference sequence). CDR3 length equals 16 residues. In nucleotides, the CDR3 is TGTGCCAGCAGTTTATCGACGGGAGGAGGCACAGATACGCAGTATTTT. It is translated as CASSLSTGGGTDTQYF.

The CDR3 here is CASSPSWGSSYEQYF. The CDR3, as DNA: TGTGCCAGCAGCCCCAGCTGGGGCAGCTCCTACGAGCAGTACTTC. The chain carries TRBV11-2 and TRBJ2-7, with D maybe TRBD1 (5 bases). Trimming took off 5 bases at V and 0 bases at J, with 14 bases between the two ends. CDR1 and CDR2 (germline): SGHAT, FQNNGV. The CDR3 covers 15 residues.

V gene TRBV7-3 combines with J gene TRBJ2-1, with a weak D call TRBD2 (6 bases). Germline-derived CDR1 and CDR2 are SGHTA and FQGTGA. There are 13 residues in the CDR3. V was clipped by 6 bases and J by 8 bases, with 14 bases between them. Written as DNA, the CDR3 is TGTGCCAGCAGTTTCGGGGGTTTGGATGAGCAGTTCTTC. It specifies CASSFGGLDEQFF.

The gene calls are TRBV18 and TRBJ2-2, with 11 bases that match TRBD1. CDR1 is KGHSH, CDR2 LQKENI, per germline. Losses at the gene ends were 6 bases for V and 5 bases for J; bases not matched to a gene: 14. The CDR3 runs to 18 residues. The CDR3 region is CASSRQRTGGAQTGELFF. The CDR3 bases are TGTGCCAGCTCCCGTCAAAGGACAGGGGGCGCGCAGACCGGGGAGCTGTTTTTT.

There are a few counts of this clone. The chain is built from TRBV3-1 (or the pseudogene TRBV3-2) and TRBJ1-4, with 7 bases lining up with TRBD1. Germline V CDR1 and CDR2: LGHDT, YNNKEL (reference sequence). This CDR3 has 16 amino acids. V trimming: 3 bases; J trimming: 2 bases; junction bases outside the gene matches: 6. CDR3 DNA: TGTGCCAGCAGCCATGGAGACAGGGCTACTAATGAAAAACTGTTTTTT. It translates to CASSHGDRATNEKLFF.

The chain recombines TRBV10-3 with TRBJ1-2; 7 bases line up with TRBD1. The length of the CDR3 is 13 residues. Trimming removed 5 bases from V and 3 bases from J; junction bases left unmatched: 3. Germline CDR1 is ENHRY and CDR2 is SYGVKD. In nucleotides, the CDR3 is TGTGCCATCAGTTTAGGACAGGACTATGGCTACACCTTC. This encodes CAISLGQDYGYTF.

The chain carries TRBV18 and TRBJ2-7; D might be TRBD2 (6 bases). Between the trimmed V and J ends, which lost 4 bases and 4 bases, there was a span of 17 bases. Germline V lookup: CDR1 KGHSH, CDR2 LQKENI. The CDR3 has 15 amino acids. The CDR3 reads CASSRGTGERYEQYF. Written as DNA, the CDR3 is TGTGCCAGCTCACGAGGTACGGGAGAGAGGTACGAGCAGTACTTC.

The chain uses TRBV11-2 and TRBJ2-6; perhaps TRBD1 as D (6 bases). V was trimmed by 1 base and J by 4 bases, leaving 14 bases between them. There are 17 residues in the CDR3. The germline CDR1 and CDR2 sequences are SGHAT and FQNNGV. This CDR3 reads CASSLGSGTLGANVLTF. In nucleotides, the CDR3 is TGTGCCAGCAGCTTAGGGTCAGGGACACTCGGGGCCAACGTCCTGACTTTC.

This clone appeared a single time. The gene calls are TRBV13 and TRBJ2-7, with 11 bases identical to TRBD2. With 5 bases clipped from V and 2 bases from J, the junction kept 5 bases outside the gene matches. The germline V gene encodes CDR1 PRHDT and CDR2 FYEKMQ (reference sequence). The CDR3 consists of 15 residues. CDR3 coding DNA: TGTGCCAGCAGCCTCCGACTAGCGGGGCCCTACGAGCAGTACTTC. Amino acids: CASSLRLAGPYEQYF. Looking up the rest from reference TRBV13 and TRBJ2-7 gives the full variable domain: AAGVIQSPRHLIKEKRETATLKCYPIPRHDTVYWYQQGPGQDPQFLISFYEKMQSDKGSIPDRFSAQQFSDYHSELNMSSLELGDSALYFCASSLRLAGPYEQYFGPGTRLTVT.

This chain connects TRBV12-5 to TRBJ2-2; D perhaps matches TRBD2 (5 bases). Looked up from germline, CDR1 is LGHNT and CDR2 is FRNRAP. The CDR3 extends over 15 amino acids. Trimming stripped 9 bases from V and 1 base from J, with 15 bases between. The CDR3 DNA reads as TGTGCTAGCCAAGCGAGGGAGATGAACACCGGGGAGCTGTTTTTT. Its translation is CASQAREMNTGELFF.

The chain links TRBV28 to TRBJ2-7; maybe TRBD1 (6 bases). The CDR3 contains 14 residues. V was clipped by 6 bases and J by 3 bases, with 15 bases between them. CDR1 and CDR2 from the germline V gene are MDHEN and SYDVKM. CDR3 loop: CASRGAGEFYEQYF. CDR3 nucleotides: TGTGCCAGCAGAGGCGCAGGGGAGTTCTACGAGCAGTACTTC.

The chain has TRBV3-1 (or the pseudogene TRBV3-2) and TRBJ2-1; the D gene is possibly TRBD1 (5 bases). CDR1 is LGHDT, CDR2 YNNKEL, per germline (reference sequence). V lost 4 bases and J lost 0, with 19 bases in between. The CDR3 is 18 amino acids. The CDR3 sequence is CASSPLGRQWSSYNEQFF. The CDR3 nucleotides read TGTGCCAGCAGCCCGCTAGGCCGACAGTGGAGCTCCTACAATGAGCAGTTCTTC.

The CDR3 coding sequence is TGCGCCAGCAGCCGACAAAGCTCCTATAATTCACCCCTCCACTTT. Its translation is CASSRQSSYNSPLHF. This chain connects TRBV5-1 to TRBJ1-6, with unresolved D. Trimming stripped 4 bases from V and 0 bases from J, with 8 bases between. The CDR3 is made up of 15 amino acids. Germline CDR1 is SGHRS and CDR2 is YFSETQ.

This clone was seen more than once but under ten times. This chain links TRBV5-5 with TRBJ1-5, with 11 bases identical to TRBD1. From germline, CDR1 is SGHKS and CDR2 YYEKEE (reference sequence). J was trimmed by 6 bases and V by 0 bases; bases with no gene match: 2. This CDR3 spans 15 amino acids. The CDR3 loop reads CASSLGTGGGQPQHF. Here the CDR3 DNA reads TGTGCCAGCAGCTTGGGGACAGGGGGCGGTCAGCCCCAGCATTTT.

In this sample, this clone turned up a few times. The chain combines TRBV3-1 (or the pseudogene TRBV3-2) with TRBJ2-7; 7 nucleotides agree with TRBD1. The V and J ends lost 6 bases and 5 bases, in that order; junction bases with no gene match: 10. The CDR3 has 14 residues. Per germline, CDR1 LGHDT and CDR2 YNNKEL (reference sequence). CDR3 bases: TGTGCCAGCAGAAGTTCGGGACAGAGAAACGAGCAGTACTTC. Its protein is CASRSSGQRNEQYF.